The 19 T cell receptor beta chains reported below all come from one sample, sequenced in a study of blood T cell repertoires in COVID-19. The protocol was immunoSEQ multiplex PCR, while the TCRdb copy is restricted to in-frame clones and leaves out a portion. This sample has approximately 200,000 clones, with roughly four fifths found just once. What was sequenced was PBMCs or T cells enriched from blood (not recorded which). These receptors all come from a woman in her forties with acute COVID-19.

This clone came up once. The chain couples TRBV18 to TRBJ2-3; D gene ambiguous. There are 17 residues in the CDR3. The V and J ends lost 0 bases and 0 bases respectively, with 13 bases between them. Germline V gives CDR1 KGHSH, CDR2 LQKENI. The CDR3 sequence: CASSPPFMQTSTDTQYF. The DNA for the CDR3 is TGTGCCAGCTCACCACCGTTCATGCAGACTAGCACAGATACGCAGTATTTT.

This clone turned up a few times. The CDR3 sequence: CASSPGTGVYGYTF. The CDR3 DNA sequence: TGTGCCAGCTCACCAGGGACAGGGGTTTATGGCTACACCTTC. The rearrangement joins TRBV18 to TRBJ1-2; 10 bases align to TRBD1. Trimming removed 2 bases from V and 5 bases from J; junction bases left unmatched: 2. The CDR3 length is 14 residues. Per germline, CDR1 KGHSH and CDR2 LQKENI.

This sequence joins TRBV24-1 and TRBJ2-2; 8 bases match TRBD2. The ends lost 10 bases at V and 5 bases at J; junction bases unmatched: 8. The CDR3 consists of 14 residues. In germline, CDR1 is KGHDR, CDR2 SFDVKD. The CDR3 reads CATQREPHTGELFF. Here the CDR3 DNA reads TGTGCCACTCAGCGGGAGCCCCATACCGGGGAGCTGTTTTTT.

V and J are TRBV5-1 and TRBJ2-4, with TRBD1 matching over 9 bases. Germline CDR1 is SGHRS and CDR2 is YFSETQ. J lost 2 bases, V lost 3 bases, and 6 bases had no gene match. The CDR3 covers 16 residues. CDR3 loop: CASSSGQGNTKNIQYF. The CDR3 nucleotides are TGCGCCAGCAGCTCGGGACAGGGTAACACCAAAAACATTCAGTACTTC.

The chain is built from TRBV9 and TRBJ1-3; D gene unclear. This CDR3 is built from 18 residues. CDR1 SGDLS and CDR2 YYNGEE come from the germline V gene. Trimming cost V 4 bases and J 0 bases, with 20 bases left between them. CDR3 coding DNA: TGTGCCAGCAGCTCCCCGATCGGTGTTGTCCTCTCTGGAAACACCATATATTTT. Amino acids: CASSSPIGVVLSGNTIYF.

In its sample, this clone was seen a few times. This rearrangement joins TRBV29-1 to TRBJ2-7; 10 bases are shared with TRBD2. Germline values: CDR1 SQVTM, CDR2 ANQGSEA. The CDR3 spans 14 residues. With V trimmed by 7 bases and J by 3 bases, 9 bases remained unmatched. The CDR3 DNA reads TGCAGCGCCCTAGCTAGCGGGGGCCACTACGAGCAGTACTTC. It codes for CSALASGGHYEQYF.

V usage is TRBV6-5 and J usage is TRBJ1-3, with D possibly matching TRBD1 (6 bases). Germline CDR1 MNHEY, CDR2 SVGAGI. V was cut by 4 bases and J by 4 bases, with 11 bases left in between. The CDR3 covers 14 residues. CDR3 sequence (DNA): TGTGCCAGCAGTTCATTCCAGGGGGGAAACACCATATATTTT. Protein: CASSSFQGGNTIYF.

This chain joins TRBV2 and TRBJ1-6; D gene ambiguous. Germline CDR1 reads SNHLY; CDR2 reads FYNNEI. Trimming took 8 bases from V and 6 from J, leaving 14 bases between them. This CDR3 has 14 residues. The CDR3 spells CASLETQLNSPLHF. The CDR3 DNA follows: TGTGCCAGCCTTGAGACACAACTTAATTCACCCCTCCACTTT. The full variable domain, in which reference TRBV2 and TRBJ1-6 provide the parts outside the CDR3, is EPEVTQTPSHQVTQMGQEVILRCVPISNHLYFYWYRQILGQKVEFLVSFYNNEISEKSEIFDDQFSVERPDGSNFTLKIRSTKLEDSAMYFCASLETQLNSPLHFGNGTRLTVT.

This clone has just a few counts. V gene TRBV5-1 combines with J gene TRBJ1-4; D ambiguous. The CDR3 loop spans 15 amino acids. Deletions cut 1 base from V and 5 bases from J, with 12 bases between. Germline CDR1 and CDR2: SGHRS and YFSETQ. The CDR3 region has the DNA TGCGCCAGCAGCTTGACCGGGAAAGAAAATGAAAAACTGTTTTTT. This translates into CASSLTGKENEKLFF.

The J gene is TRBJ2-3, the V gene TRBV23-1; 10 nucleotides agree with TRBD1. TRBV23-1 qualifies as an ORF whose function is uncertain. The V and J ends lost 0 bases and 1 base, in that order; junction bases with no gene match: 4. The CDR3 is made up of 17 amino acids. In DNA, the CDR3 is TGCGCCAGCAGTCAATCCGCCGGGACAGGGGGCACAGATACGCAGTATTTT. Its protein is CASSQSAGTGGTDTQYF.

The rearrangement uses TRBV6-2 or TRBV6-3 and TRBJ1-2; 9 positions match TRBD1. This CDR3 is built from 15 residues. The germline gives CDR1 MNHEY, CDR2 SVGEGT. After removal of 2 bases from V and 3 bases from J, the junction contained 4 bases not matched to a gene. CDR3 residues: CASSYMGQGHYGYTF. As DNA, the CDR3 is TGTGCCAGCAGTTACATGGGACAGGGTCACTATGGCTACACCTTC.

The chain uses TRBV9 and TRBJ1-1; D is perhaps TRBD1 (6 bases). Trimming took 3 bases from V and 2 from J, leaving 14 bases between them. The CDR3 has 15 residues. CDR1 and CDR2 from the germline V gene are SGDLS and YYNGEE. CDR3 sequence (DNA): TGTGCCAGCAGCGAAACAGGGCTGAGTAACACTGAAGCTTTCTTT. It yields the protein CASSETGLSNTEAFF.

J is TRBJ2-1 and V is TRBV5-1, with 10 bases aligning to TRBD2. The germline CDR1 and CDR2 sequences are SGHRS and YFSETQ. V gave up 4 bases and J gave up 15 bases; unmatched junction bases: 13. This CDR3 region has 14 residues. The DNA for the CDR3 is TGCGCCAGCAGCCCGGGAGGGCTAGCGGGAGAACGGTTCTTC. This encodes CASSPGGLAGERFF.

The chain joins TRBV19 to TRBJ1-2; D is unresolved. The CDR3 totals 13 residues. With 3 bases removed from V and 4 bases from J, the gap between germline ends came to 9 bases. CDR1 is LNHDA and CDR2 is SQIVND in the germline V gene (reference sequence). The CDR3 DNA follows: TGTGCCAGTAGTATGGGAGGAGGCTATGGCTACACCTTC. Translating gives CASSMGGGYGYTF. Variable domain in full (rest from reference TRBV19 and TRBJ1-2): DGGITQSPKYLFRKEGQNVTLSCEQNLNHDAMYWYRQDPGQGLRLIYYSQIVNDFQKGDIAEGYSVSREKKESFPLTVTSAQKNPTAFYLCASSMGGGYGYTFGSGTRLTVV.

The J gene is TRBJ2-5, the V gene TRBV11-2, with no clear D. Trimming removed 6 bases from V and 1 base from J, with 9 bases in between. Germline CDR1 and CDR2: SGHAT and FQNNGV. This CDR3 has 13 residues. The CDR3: CASSSGLQETQYF. In DNA, the CDR3 is TGTGCCAGCAGTTCAGGCCTCCAAGAGACCCAGTACTTC.

This chain connects TRBV30 to TRBJ2-1, with D tentatively TRBD2 (6 bases). CDR3 length equals 16 residues. The germline CDR1 and CDR2 sequences are GTSNPN and SVGIG (reference sequence). V was clipped by 2 bases and J by 2 bases, with 16 bases between them. The CDR3 loop is CAWSRRRDSTYNEQFF. DNA of the CDR3: TGTGCCTGGAGTAGGCGCAGGGACTCTACCTACAATGAGCAGTTCTTC. Combining the CDR3 with reference TRBV30 and TRBJ2-1 gives the whole variable domain SQTIHQWPATLVQPVGSPLSLECTVEGTSNPNLYWYRQAAGRGLQLLFYSVGIGQISSEVPQNLSASRPQDRQFILSSKKLLLSDSGFYLCAWSRRRDSTYNEQFFGPGTRLTVL.

This clone was seen only once. The chain joins TRBV2 to TRBJ2-7, with D possibly being TRBD1 (6 bases). With 4 bases removed from V and 1 base from J, the gap between germline ends came to 14 bases. Germline lookup yields CDR1 SNHLY and CDR2 FYNNEI. The CDR3 totals 15 residues. The CDR3 protein is CASSVTGLGSYEQYF. Written as DNA, the CDR3 is TGTGCCAGCAGTGTGACAGGCTTGGGGTCCTACGAGCAGTACTTC.

The rearrangement joins TRBV5-5 to TRBJ1-2; 9 nucleotides align to TRBD1. Germline V gene data show CDR1 as SGHKS and CDR2 as YYEKEE (reference sequence). CDR3 size: 15 residues. The V gene end was trimmed by 0 bases and the J gene end by 12 bases; junction bases not matched to a gene: 12. The CDR3 loop is CASSLAEGTGKWDTF. The DNA for the CDR3 is TGTGCCAGCAGCTTGGCCGAGGGGACAGGGAAGTGGGACACCTTC.

J is TRBJ1-1 and V is TRBV5-3, with 8 bases aligning to TRBD1. Being an ORF, TRBV5-3 has a function that is uncertain. The CDR3 contains 17 residues. Unmatched junction bases numbered 11, after V lost 4 bases and J lost 0 bases. The CDR3 region is CARSLVGQVFLNTEAFF. The CDR3 DNA is TGTGCCAGAAGCCTCGTGGGACAGGTGTTTTTGAACACTGAAGCTTTCTTT.